Following are 31 T cell receptor beta chains from one sample sequenced in a study of response to subunit inactivated influenza vaccine. Using its own MiXCR run on the RT-PCR reads, TCRdb lists one record per CDR3 protein. There are 800,000 or so distinct CDR3 sequences in the sample; around 20% occur only once, and roughly a tenth lies in the top ten. The starting material was PBMCs from blood, obtained around 5 days after vaccination. Source of these receptors: a man aged 50-60 years who received an inactivated influenza vaccine.

This chain joins TRBV11-2 and TRBJ2-3, with 7 bases aligning to TRBD2. CDR1 is SGHAT, CDR2 FQNNGV, per germline. This CDR3 has 18 amino acids. The ends lost 0 bases at V and 0 bases at J; junction bases unmatched: 9. The CDR3 loop reads CASSLEGVAGLSTDTQYF. The CDR3 region has the DNA TGTGCCAGCAGCTTAGAGGGAGTAGCGGGTCTTAGCACAGATACGCAGTATTTT.

This chain links TRBV20-1 with TRBJ1-5; D gene ambiguous. This CDR3 region has 13 residues. V lost 2 bases and J lost 1, with 6 bases in between. Looked up from germline, CDR1 is DFQATT and CDR2 is SNEGSKA (reference sequence). The CDR3 here is CSARSTSNQPQHF. In nucleotides, the CDR3 is TGCAGTGCTAGATCTACGAGCAATCAGCCCCAGCATTTT.

At least ten counts were recorded for this clonotype. The J gene is TRBJ2-1, the V gene TRBV20-1; 9 nucleotides line up with TRBD2. The CDR3 runs to 13 residues. The germline gives CDR1 DFQATT, CDR2 SNEGSKA (reference sequence). Losses at the gene ends were 6 bases for V and 6 bases for J; bases not matched to a gene: 6. CDR3 in amino acids: CSADGLALNEQFF. CDR3 DNA sequence: TGCAGTGCCGACGGACTAGCGCTCAATGAGCAGTTCTTC.

V gene TRBV5-1 combines with J gene TRBJ2-2; tentatively, D is TRBD2 (6 bases). V lost 6 bases and J lost 4, with 19 bases in between. Looked up from germline, CDR1 is SGHRS and CDR2 is YFSETQ. The CDR3 is made up of 16 amino acids. The CDR3: CASKMTVGGGTGELFF. As DNA, the CDR3 is TGCGCCAGCAAAATGACCGTCGGGGGAGGCACCGGGGAGCTGTTTTTT.

The CDR3 spells CASSLGSGLYNEQFF. For the CDR3, the DNA is TGTGCCAGCAGCTTAGGTAGCGGGCTATACAATGAGCAGTTCTTC. This sequence joins TRBV7-2 and TRBJ2-1; 7 bases match TRBD2. J gave up 4 bases and V 1 base, and 4 bases lay outside the gene matches. Germline CDR1 and CDR2: SGHTA and FQGNSA. The CDR3 spans 15 residues.

The chain has TRBV28 and TRBJ2-7; 10 bases align to TRBD1. This CDR3 has 16 residues. Germline CDR1 MDHEN, CDR2 SYDVKM. Trimming cost V 5 bases and J 3 bases; bases outside gene matches: 10. The CDR3 here is CASSTRTGGAFYEQYF. Here the CDR3 DNA reads TGTGCCAGCAGTACCCGGACAGGGGGAGCTTTCTACGAGCAGTACTTC.

This clonotype has only a few counts. DNA for the CDR3: TGTGCCATCAGTCCCCTGACTAGCGGGAGCAATGAGCAGTTCTTC. Its protein is CAISPLTSGSNEQFF. V is TRBV10-3 and J is TRBJ2-1, with 12 positions matching TRBD2. V trimming: 5 bases; J trimming: 6 bases; junction bases outside the gene matches: 5. CDR1 and CDR2 from the germline V gene are ENHRY and SYGVKD. The CDR3 totals 15 residues.

This clonotype was recorded many times. The V and J genes are TRBV4-3 and TRBJ2-1; 9 bases agree with TRBD2. CDR3 size: 16 residues. V lost 0 bases to trimming and J lost 5 bases; unmatched junction nucleotides: 5. Germline V gene sequence: CDR1 LGHNA, CDR2 YSLEER. The CDR3 protein is CASSQDLLAGNNEQFF. The CDR3 DNA sequence: TGCGCCAGCAGCCAAGATCTGCTAGCGGGGAACAATGAGCAGTTCTTC.

The chain is built from TRBV29-1 and TRBJ2-1, with D unresolved. Germline V gives CDR1 SQVTM, CDR2 ANQGSEA. The CDR3 sequence is 11 residues long. The V end was cut by 7 bases, the J end by 4 bases, with 8 bases between. CDR3 in amino acids: CSADGYNEQFF. As DNA, the CDR3 is TGCAGCGCGGACGGTTACAATGAGCAGTTCTTC.

The chain couples TRBV6-1 to TRBJ1-1; D is unresolved. Trimming removed 6 bases at V and 5 bases at J, with 16 bases between. CDR3 length: 14 residues. Germline assignment: CDR1 MNHNS and CDR2 SASEGT. DNA for the CDR3: TGTGCCAGCAGCCCGCGTCGGGATCTGACTGAAGCTTTCTTT. Translation gives CASSPRRDLTEAFF.

J is TRBJ2-1 and V is TRBV10-3, with TRBD2 matching over 8 bases. The germline V gene has CDR1 ENHRY and CDR2 SYGVKD. The CDR3 covers 14 residues. Trimming removed 6 bases from V and 6 bases from J; junction bases left unmatched: 7. This CDR3 reads CAISRGAGGNEQFF. The CDR3 coding sequence is TGTGCCATCAGCCGAGGGGCGGGAGGCAATGAGCAGTTCTTC.

This chain links TRBV21-1 with TRBJ2-5. TRBV21-1 has pseudogene status. The CDR3 consists of 15 residues. The CDR3 loop is CASSGTWTDKETQYF. The DNA for the CDR3 is TGTGCCAGCAGCGGAACTTGGACGGATAAAGAGACCCAGTACTTC.

V gene TRBV10-1 combines with J gene TRBJ2-3; no reliable D call. Trimming removed 3 bases at V and 7 bases at J, with 14 bases between. This CDR3 comprises 14 residues. CDR1 and CDR2 from the germline V gene are WNHNN and SYGVQD (reference sequence). The CDR3 loop is CASSDTNRANTQYF. DNA of the CDR3: TGCGCCAGCAGTGATACGAACCGGGCGAATACGCAGTATTTT.

The gene calls are TRBV29-1 and TRBJ1-5; 7 nucleotides line up with TRBD1. This CDR3 is 14 amino acids long. Germline V gene data show CDR1 as SQVTM and CDR2 as ANQGSEA. V lost 4 bases and J lost 3; bases outside the gene matches: 6. The CDR3 loop is CSVAQGDPNQPQHF. The CDR3, as DNA: TGCAGCGTTGCCCAGGGGGATCCCAATCAGCCCCAGCATTTT.

This clonotype showed up just once. A much larger clone lies one base from this, so it may be a read error. The V gene is TRBV4-3, the J gene TRBJ2-7; 10 positions match TRBD2. The CDR3 totals 15 residues. The trim removed 1 base at V and 0 bases at J, leaving 0 bases unmatched. The germline CDR1 and CDR2 sequences are LGHNA and YSLEER. The CDR3 sequence: CASSQASGSSYEQYF. The DNA for the CDR3 is TGCGCCAGCAGCCAAGCTAGCGGGAGCTCCTACGAGCAGTACTTC.

This clonotype was recorded a few times. This chain joins TRBV4-2 and TRBJ2-6, with 13 bases aligning to TRBD2. J gave up 0 bases and V 0 bases, and 8 bases lay outside the gene matches. Germline-derived CDR1 and CDR2 are LGHNA and YNFKEQ. The CDR3 length is 21 residues. DNA for the CDR3: TGTGCCAGCAGCCAAGATCCCCGGACTAGCGGGAGAGTCTCTGGGGCCAACGTCCTGACTTTC. It is translated as CASSQDPRTSGRVSGANVLTF.

In its sample, this clonotype was seen many times. V and J are TRBV4-3 and TRBJ1-1; tentatively, D is TRBD1 (5 bases). This CDR3 is 14 amino acids long. Per germline, CDR1 LGHNA and CDR2 YSLEER. V was cut by 4 bases and J by 1 base, with 10 bases left in between. CDR3 region: CASSLMGQNTEAFF. The CDR3, as DNA: TGCGCCAGCAGCCTGATGGGGCAGAACACTGAAGCTTTCTTT.

This clonotype was detected only once. V usage is TRBV5-6 and J usage is TRBJ2-5; 7 nucleotides align to TRBD1. Per germline, CDR1 SGHDT and CDR2 YYEEEE. This CDR3 spans 15 amino acids. Unmatched junction bases numbered 14, after V lost 4 bases and J lost 8 bases. Here the CDR3 DNA reads TGTGCCAGCAGCCGTAGCGAGGGGGCCTTTGTAACCCAGTACTTC. Translation: CASSRSEGAFVTQYF.

The chain couples TRBV11-2 to TRBJ2-1; 7 bases fit TRBD2. Germline values: CDR1 SGHAT, CDR2 FQNNGV. V shed 5 bases, J shed 8 bases, and the junction held 15 bases outside the gene matches. The CDR3 consists of 16 residues. The CDR3 region is CASSPLGLGRDDEQFF. In nucleotides, the CDR3 is TGTGCCAGCAGCCCCCTAGGGCTAGGGAGGGATGATGAGCAGTTCTTC.

The V and J genes are TRBV5-1 and TRBJ1-6, with 7 positions matching TRBD1. The junction had 11 bases not matched to a gene; V was cut back by 5 bases and J by 12 bases. The CDR3 is 14 amino acids. Germline V lookup: CDR1 SGHRS, CDR2 YFSETQ. This chain's CDR3 is CASRSGTDIRPLHF. The CDR3 DNA is TGCGCCAGCAGATCCGGGACAGATATTCGACCCCTCCACTTT.

This chain connects TRBV12-3 or TRBV12-4 to TRBJ1-2, with unresolved D. This CDR3 region has 13 residues. Deletions cut 5 bases from V and 8 bases from J, with 15 bases between. This CDR3 is CASSAGLTLGYTF. The CDR3 nucleotides read TGTGCCAGCAGTGCGGGCCTGACCTTGGGCTACACCTTC.

This clonotype was picked up one time. The chain uses TRBV4-2 and TRBJ2-2; 14 bases are shared with TRBD2. Unmatched junction bases numbered 4, after V lost 6 bases and J lost 7 bases. The CDR3 is made up of 15 amino acids. Germline V gene sequence: CDR1 LGHNA, CDR2 YNFKEQ. The chain's CDR3 is CASRGLAGAVGELFF. The CDR3 region has the DNA TGTGCCAGCAGGGGACTAGCGGGAGCGGTCGGGGAGCTGTTTTTT.

This chain links TRBV5-1 with TRBJ2-3; TRBD2 matches 10 bases. The length of the CDR3 is 16 residues. Germline CDR1 and CDR2: SGHRS and YFSETQ. V gave up 3 bases and J gave up 4 bases; unmatched junction bases: 8. CDR3 in amino acids: CASSSYSGRPPDTQYF. DNA for the CDR3: TGCGCCAGCAGCTCCTATAGCGGGAGGCCCCCAGATACGCAGTATTTT.

The chain recombines TRBV29-1 with TRBJ2-7, with TRBD2 matching 10 bases. CDR3 length: 14 amino acids. Losses at the gene ends were 2 bases for V and 4 bases for J; bases not matched to a gene: 5. Germline CDR1 SQVTM, CDR2 ANQGSEA. CDR3 bases: TGCAGCGTTGAACCACTAGCGGGACCATACGAGCAGTACTTC. As protein: CSVEPLAGPYEQYF.

The rearrangement links TRBV20-1 to TRBJ2-7, with D tentatively TRBD2 (5 bases). Trimming removed 2 bases from V and 0 bases from J, with 11 bases in between. Per the germline V gene, CDR1 is DFQATT and CDR2 is SNEGSKA (reference sequence). There are 14 residues in the CDR3. The CDR3 DNA reads TGCAGTGCTAGACATGCGGGTAGCTCCTACGAGCAGTACTTC. It specifies CSARHAGSSYEQYF.

This clonotype was counted only a few times. The genes are TRBV20-1 and TRBJ2-7, with TRBD2 matching over 7 bases. CDR3 length equals 16 residues. After removal of 0 bases from V and 0 bases from J, the junction contained 8 bases not matched to a gene. Germline lookup yields CDR1 DFQATT and CDR2 SNEGSKA (reference sequence). This CDR3 is CSARDLGGSSSYEQYF. The CDR3 coding sequence is TGCAGTGCTAGAGATCTGGGGGGGTCGAGCTCCTACGAGCAGTACTTC.

V gene TRBV6-2 or TRBV6-3 combines with J gene TRBJ1-2, with TRBD1 matching 7 bases. V trimming: 6 bases; J trimming: 9 bases; junction bases outside the gene matches: 7. The germline CDR1 and CDR2 sequences are MNHEY and SVGEGT. This CDR3 has 12 amino acids. CDR3 sequence reads: CASRKTGARYTF. The CDR3 region has the DNA TGTGCCAGCAGGAAAACAGGGGCACGCTACACCTTC.

V gene TRBV10-3 combines with J gene TRBJ2-7, with a possible D match to TRBD2 (7 bases). CDR1 ENHRY and CDR2 SYGVKD come from the germline V gene. V gave up 4 bases and J gave up 2 bases, with 15 bases separating them. CDR3 length: 15 amino acids. CDR3 DNA sequence: TGTGCCATCAGTGCCACAGGGAGGGGAACCTACGAGCAGTACTTC. This sequence encodes CAISATGRGTYEQYF.

The chain uses TRBV29-1 and TRBJ2-3; 8 nucleotides agree with TRBD1. J lost 2 bases, V lost 2 bases, and 6 bases had no gene match. The CDR3 runs 15 residues. From germline, CDR1 is SQVTM and CDR2 ANQGSEA. The CDR3 DNA reads as TGCAGCGTTGAAAAGACAGGGGATTCCACAGATACGCAGTATTTT. This gives the protein CSVEKTGDSTDTQYF.

This clonotype came up a few times. The chain uses TRBV4-3 and TRBJ2-1, with 8 bases matching TRBD2. This CDR3 is built from 17 residues. The germline V gene encodes CDR1 LGHNA and CDR2 YSLEER. V shed 0 bases and J 9 bases; nucleotides not matched to a gene: 13. CDR3 loop: CASSQDFPGGGNGEQFF. DNA for the CDR3: TGCGCCAGCAGCCAAGATTTTCCCGGGGGGGGCAACGGTGAGCAGTTCTTC.

The rearrangement links TRBV12-3 or TRBV12-4 to TRBJ1-5; TRBD1 agrees at 8 bases. Trimming took 5 bases from V and 3 from J; bases not matched to a gene: 3. The CDR3 totals 14 residues. The DNA for the CDR3 is TGTGCCAGCAGTGACAGGGGTTACAATCAGCCCCAGCATTTT. Protein: CASSDRGYNQPQHF.